Each of the 12 T cell receptor beta chains below was sequenced from the same sample in a study of Graves' ophthalmopathy and Graves' hyperthyroidism. TCR beta CDR3 amplification used RNA transcripts. HTBI primers were employed in first-round RT-PCR, then a second-round multiplex PCR followed. TCRdb reprocessed the multiplex PCR reads with MiXCR, giving one entry per CDR3 protein. Counted here are roughly 300,000 distinct CDR3 sequences, 17% occurring once; the ten biggest clones make up 9% to 15%. Sequenced: peripheral blood. The receptor set was obtained from an adult man with Graves' ophthalmopathy.

In regard to this clonotype: This clone may be a read error of a much larger clone one base away. The rearrangement joins TRBV4-1 to TRBJ1-5, with 9 bases aligning to TRBD1. This CDR3 spans 15 amino acids. Germline V lookup: CDR1 MGHRA, CDR2 YSYEKL. CDR3 loop: CVNSLGQGRNQPQHF. The CDR3 DNA is TGCGTCAACAGCCTCGGACAGGGGCGCAATCAGCCCCAGCATTTT.

At least ten counts were recorded for this clonotype. The V call is TRBV7-8, the J call TRBJ2-7, with TRBD2 identical over 9 bases. CDR3 size: 16 residues. Germline V gene sequence: CDR1 SGHVS, CDR2 FQNEAQ. Losses at the gene ends were 2 bases for V and 0 bases for J; bases not matched to a gene: 5. The CDR3: CASSLSSGETSYEQYF. In nucleotides, the CDR3 is TGTGCCAGCAGCTTATCTAGCGGGGAAACCTCCTACGAGCAGTACTTC.

This sequence joins TRBV7-2 and TRBJ1-1, with unresolved D. CDR1 SGHTA and CDR2 FQGNSA come from the germline V gene. The CDR3 extends over 14 amino acids. V shed 4 bases and J shed 1 base, with 10 bases lying between them. In DNA form, the CDR3 reads TGTGCCAGCAGCTCGACCCCACGGAACACTGAAGCTTTCTTT. Amino acid sequence: CASSSTPRNTEAFF.

This clonotype has ten or more counts. The chain couples TRBV7-2 to TRBJ1-5; possibly TRBD1 for D (5 bases). Germline CDR1 SGHTA, CDR2 FQGNSA. The CDR3 spans 15 residues. V was trimmed by 2 bases and J by 3 bases, leaving 11 bases between them. The CDR3 here is CASSLRRGANQPQHF. For the CDR3, the DNA is TGTGCCAGCAGCTTACGAAGGGGTGCCAATCAGCCCCAGCATTTT.

This clonotype was detected only a few times. It may be a read error: a sequence one base away is much more abundant. The chain joins TRBV30 to TRBJ2-2; TRBD2 might be the D (5 bases). This CDR3 has 14 residues. The germline CDR1 and CDR2 sequences are GTSNPN and SVGIG (reference sequence). CDR3 sequence reads: CAWSSGLSTGEPFF. In DNA form, the CDR3 reads TGTGCCTGGAGCTCTGGACTGTCCACCGGGGAGCCGTTTTTT.

The chain employs TRBV20-1 and TRBJ2-7; 11 bases agree with TRBD1. Looked up from germline, CDR1 is DFQATT and CDR2 is SNEGSKA (reference sequence). This CDR3 is built from 14 residues. The V gene end was trimmed by 1 base and the J gene end by 7 bases; junction bases not matched to a gene: 6. CDR3 in DNA: TGCAGTGCTAGAGCCGGACAGGGGGCTGGTGAGCAGTACTTC. Its protein is CSARAGQGAGEQYF.

This clonotype was observed a handful of times. The rearrangement links TRBV6-1 to TRBJ2-1; 9 bases map to TRBD2. CDR1 is MNHNS, CDR2 SASEGT, per germline. V gave up 0 bases and J gave up 3 bases; unmatched junction bases: 6. The CDR3 covers 17 residues. CDR3 bases: TGTGCCAGCAGTGAAGCGTCGGTAGCGGGGGTCTACAATGAGCAGTTCTTC. Translating it yields CASSEASVAGVYNEQFF.

This clonotype has ten or more counts. The V call is TRBV6-5, the J call TRBJ2-2; D call uncertain. The CDR3 is 13 residues long. Trimming shortened V by 6 bases and J by 0 bases, and 5 bases separated the two germline ends. The germline V gene has CDR1 MNHEY and CDR2 SVGAGI. CDR3 sequence reads: CASRASNTGELFF. The CDR3 nucleotides read TGTGCCAGCAGGGCTTCGAACACCGGGGAGCTGTTTTTT.

This clonotype was seen once. A junction end diverges from the germline sequence, so it may reflect a read error. The chain carries TRBV20-1 and TRBJ1-1; TRBD1 might be the D (6 bases). The CDR3 is made up of 12 amino acids. Germline CDR1 and CDR2: DFQATT and SNEGSKA (reference sequence). The CDR3 is CSALEWDTVAFF. The CDR3 nucleotides are TGCAGTGCTCTAGAATGGGACACTGTAGCTTTCTTT.

The table lists this clonotype with many counts. This chain connects TRBV20-1 to TRBJ2-2; 8 nucleotides match TRBD2. This CDR3 region has 15 residues. The germline V gene encodes CDR1 DFQATT and CDR2 SNEGSKA (reference sequence). Losses at the gene ends were 2 bases for V and 5 bases for J; bases not matched to a gene: 7. CDR3 loop: CSARLSGRGTGELFF. CDR3 nucleotides: TGCAGTGCTAGACTGAGCGGGAGAGGGACCGGGGAGCTGTTTTTT.

This clonotype was seen at least ten times. V gene TRBV6-1 combines with J gene TRBJ1-2; no reliable D call. Germline V gives CDR1 MNHNS, CDR2 SASEGT. Trimming pared 0 bases from V and 4 bases from J, leaving 12 bases between. The CDR3 is made up of 15 amino acids. In DNA, the CDR3 is TGTGCCAGCAGTGAAGCGATGGGCCCCATCTATGGCTACACCTTC. Its protein is CASSEAMGPIYGYTF.

The chain links TRBV7-2 to TRBJ2-5; D possibly corresponds to TRBD2 (6 bases). Germline V gene data show CDR1 as SGHTA and CDR2 as FQGNSA. V was shortened by 2 bases and J by 1 base, with 14 bases between the two germline ends. There are 16 residues in the CDR3. The CDR3 DNA reads TGTGCCAGCAGCTTAAGGGGAGGCAGACCCCAAGAGACCCAGTACTTC. The encoded protein is CASSLRGGRPQETQYF.